The rows below give T cell receptor beta chains drawn from one sample of a study of T cell responses to AZD1222 COVID-19 vaccine. Clones were read by immunoSEQ multiplex PCR, and TCRdb kept only the in-frame ones, dropping some. The sample consists of some 190,000 clones, 90% to 95% of them appearing once. The sample here was peripheral blood, taken 28 days after the second dose of the MenACWY control vaccine. These receptors were collected from an adult who received the MenACWY meningococcal vaccine as a control. Each CDR3 is given with its conserved first and last residue. The order of the fields is D gene, clone size, J gene, V gene, CDR3 protein, CDR3 DNA. D genes are given only for firm matches. Part of the rows lack a size; the others show once, few, many or a class for expanded clones.

d_gene: TRBD1
abundance: NA
j_gene: TRBJ2-7
v_gene: TRBV5-1
CDR3aa: CARRARDSSYEQYF
CDR3nt: TGCGCCAGGAGGGCCAGGGACAGCTCCTACGAGCAGTACTTC

d_gene: TRBD2
abundance: NA
j_gene: TRBJ2-1
v_gene: TRBV7-2
CDR3aa: CASSKPGLAGNYNEQFF
CDR3nt: TGTGCCAGCAGCAAACCAGGACTAGCGGGAAACTACAATGAGCAGTTCTTC

d_gene: NA
abundance: NA
j_gene: TRBJ1-2
v_gene: TRBV10-2
CDR3aa: CASSEQDLYGYTF
CDR3nt: TGCGCCAGCAGTGAACAGGACCTCTATGGCTACACCTTC

d_gene: NA
abundance: NA
j_gene: TRBJ1-1
v_gene: TRBV7-7
CDR3aa: CASSLSGVTEAFF
CDR3nt: TGTGCCAGCAGCTTATCGGGGGTGACTGAAGCTTTCTTT

d_gene: TRBD1
abundance: NA
j_gene: TRBJ2-7
v_gene: TRBV28
CDR3aa: CASSITDREILPHYEQYF
CDR3nt: TGTGCCAGCAGTATCACGGACAGGGAAATTTTACCACACTACGAGCAGTACTTC

d_gene: TRBD2
abundance: NA
j_gene: TRBJ2-7
v_gene: TRBV9
CDR3aa: CASSVNSGDPSYEQYF
CDR3nt: TGTGCCAGCAGCGTCAATAGCGGGGACCCATCCTACGAGCAGTACTTC

d_gene: NA
abundance: NA
j_gene: TRBJ2-7
v_gene: TRBV29-1
CDR3aa: CSVRVGAVSSYEQYF
CDR3nt: TGCAGCGTTCGGGTGGGGGCCGTTAGCTCCTACGAGCAGTACTTC

d_gene: NA
abundance: once
j_gene: TRBJ2-3
v_gene: TRBV30
CDR3aa: CAWSYHGGTDTQYF
CDR3nt: TGTGCCTGGAGTTACCATGGGGGCACAGATACGCAGTATTTT

d_gene: NA
abundance: few
j_gene: TRBJ2-7
v_gene: TRBV6-2/TRBV6-3
CDR3aa: CASSPGIYEQYF
CDR3nt: TGTGCCAGCAGTCCGGGGATATACGAGCAGTACTTC

d_gene: NA
abundance: NA
j_gene: TRBJ2-2
v_gene: TRBV11-2
CDR3aa: CASSTNGATGELFF
CDR3nt: TGTGCCAGCAGCACGAATGGGGCCACCGGGGAGCTGTTTTTT